This TCR beta chain originates from a study of regulatory T cells in long-lasting Graves disease (TCRdb year 2021). In terms of the full investigation: Antithyroid drugs had been taken for less than 3 months by newly diagnosed Graves' disease patients. TCR sequencing covered 13 persistent and roughly 20 newly diagnosed Graves' disease patients, around 33 samples in total. Patients with persistent Graves' disease were compared with patients with newly diagnosed Graves' disease using TCR sequencing and RNA sequencing of peripheral blood. The study was conducted in China and was registered as a clinical trial. What the authors observed across the whole study: A larger number of public clonotypes was shared among persistent patients (approximately 3,000) than among newly diagnosed patients (about 990). Because the primary lesion, thyroid tissue, could not be accessed, the study looked at peripheral blood alone. Only the TCR beta chain was sequenced and analyzed. As a limitation, the authors acknowledged that the small sample size may reduce accuracy. Persistent Graves' disease patients showed lower TCR Shannon entropy and fewer highly expanded clones than newly diagnosed patients, suggesting clonal expansion.

This clonotype occurred many times. Its antigen remains undetermined. Nothing much larger sits one base from this clone, and base qualities are not available. The receptor library was made with multiplex PCR. Sequencer: Illumina HiSeq 4000. TCR beta libraries were built with iRepertoire HTBI primers and Arm-PCR amplification of CDR3 regions. Gel purification was performed on PCR products prior to sequencing. The original methods were these. Gene usage analysis of CDR3 amino acid clonotypes used the 50 to 70 TRBV and 14 TRBJ segments found across samples. COPE and FqMerger were used to merge the filtered high-quality paired reads into contigs. BLAST was used to align contigs to the IMGT TRBV, TRBD and TRBJ reference genes, and CDR3 was defined following IMGT. Any clonotype with a frequency above 0.1% was counted as a highly expanded clone. Shannon entropy served as the measure of repertoire diversity, while the Gini coefficient captured V-J evenness. A clonotype found in more than one individual was treated as public. TCRdb reprocessing: public reads trimmed at Q25 with fastp, clones called with MiXCR, in-frame beta chains kept. Under each unique CDR3 protein, matching rows form one entry showing the most common genes and DNA. The V and J calls come from TCRdb's annotation, not from the publication. For this sample there are roughly 250,000 distinct CDR3 sequences; 15% to 20% appear just once. The top ten hold around 13% of the sample.

The time point label on this specimen signifies: newly diagnosed GD, antithyroid drugs for less than 3 months. For both TCR sequencing and RNA sequencing, RNA was extracted from PBMCs in TRIzol. The diagnosis of Graves' disease was made according to American Thyroid Association guidelines. The patients came from an endocrinology department in Xi'an, China. Each patient gave approximately 8.8 milliliters of peripheral blood, collected in an EDTA anticoagulant tube. PBMCs were isolated by Ficoll Paque Plus density gradient separation without further T cell sorting. An Agilent 2100 Bioanalyzer and agarose gel were used to assess RNA quality, and a NanoDrop 2000 was used to measure RNA concentration. This sample also belongs to another study, concerning T cells in Graves' hyperthyroidism and ophthalmopathy. Taken from the second paper: Graves' hyperthyroidism was defined as stable when no progression to ophthalmopathy occurred over 18 months of follow-up. The hyperthyroidism patients were between 18 and 65 years old and newly diagnosed, with a disease duration of less than 2 months. The study excluded patients with uncontrolled infections, other autoimmune diseases, pregnancy or lactation. Diagnoses were based on clinical symptoms, serum thyroxine and TRAb, thyroid ultrasound and orbital computed tomography. The TCR CDR3 was subjected to a first round of RT-PCR using the HTBI primer set and the Qiagen OneStep RT-PCR kit. Most expanded thyroid clonotypes (frequency above 0.001) were also detected in blood, suggesting blood repertoires may reflect thyroid immune responses. Ophthalmopathy was separated from stable hyperthyroidism by a 13 V-J signature model, with roughly 88% sensitivity and 81% to 82% specificity obtained in cross-validation and 80%/75% obtained in testing. In validation, the model predicted progression to ophthalmopathy a median of approximately 6.3 months before onset, with roughly 71% sensitivity and roughly 72% specificity. TCR V-J signatures able to tell the groups apart were searched for in a discovery cohort of 95 to 100 patients, of whom more than 40 had Graves' ophthalmopathy and 57 had stable Graves' hyperthyroidism. An independent validation cohort of some 18 hyperthyroidism patients and over 15 patients who later progressed to ophthalmopathy tested prospective prediction of ophthalmopathy. The 85 to 100 discovery patients were divided at random into training and test sets in a 7:3 ratio. The study also compared thyroid tissue and blood T-cell repertoires from more than 5 Graves' hyperthyroidism patients. Following sampling, methimazole starting at 30 mg daily was given to hyperthyroidism patients, and high-dose intravenous methylprednisolone was given to ophthalmopathy patients. A second multiplex PCR round built the libraries, followed by size selection and purification. The libraries were sequenced on an Illumina HiSeq2000 using paired-end 100 bp reads. Raw data were processed with SOAPnuke, discarding reads with adapters, uncalled bases, mean Phred below 15, or no exact constant-primer or identifier match. COPE v1.2.5 was used to merge the high-quality paired reads, and each unique nucleotide sequence was defined as a clonotype. Clonotypes were aligned to IMGT TRBV, TRBD and TRBJ reference segments using MiTCR v1.1. Only V-J combinations with frequency above 0.0001, covering about 99% of repertoires, were analysed. A TCS score was defined as the ratio of F50 (clonal expansion) to E x V (chaos), with BLOSUM62-based TCRdist applied between CDR3 peptides within each V-J. Welch's t-statistics and random forest reduced 514 V-J features to roughly 13, which were used in a naive Bayes classifier (R e1071). No statistical method was used to set the sample size in advance, and investigators knew the group allocation. According to the paper, TCR Vbeta CDR3 sequencing was carried out on about 140 peripheral blood samples, which came from more than 40 ophthalmopathy, approximately 72 hyperthyroidism and roughly 17 progressor patients.

The sample here was peripheral blood mononuclear cells (PBMCs), taken at new diagnosis, from a patient treated with antithyroid drugs. This TCR came from a woman aged 25-40 years with Graves disease. Donor details come from another sample of the same person, matched by shared clones.

The sequenced DNA is TGCGCCAGCAGCTTGGCCGACAGTACCTACGAGCAGTACTTC. Its product reads: CASSLADSTYEQYF. In this chain, TRBV5-1 is recombined with TRBJ2-7; TRBD1 is a possible D gene, resting on 5 matching bases. Deletion took 0 bases off V and 2 bases off J, with a span of 9 bases between the germline ends. CDR1 and CDR2 were assigned from the germline V gene as SGHRS and YFSETQ. The CDR3 contains 14 residues, cysteine and phenylalanine counted. Only CDR3 DNA remains: 42 bases, in frame from the first base.